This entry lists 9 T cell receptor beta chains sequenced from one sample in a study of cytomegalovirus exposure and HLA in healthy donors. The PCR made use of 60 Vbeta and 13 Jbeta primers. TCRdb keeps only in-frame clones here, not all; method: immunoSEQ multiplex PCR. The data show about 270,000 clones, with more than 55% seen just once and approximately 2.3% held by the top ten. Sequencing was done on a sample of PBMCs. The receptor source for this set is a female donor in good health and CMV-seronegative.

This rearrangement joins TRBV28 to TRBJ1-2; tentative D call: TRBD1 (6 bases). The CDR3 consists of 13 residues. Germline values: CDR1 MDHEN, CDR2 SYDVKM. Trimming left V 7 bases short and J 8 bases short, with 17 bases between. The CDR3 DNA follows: TGTGCCAGCACCATAACACAGGGTCTGGGCTACACCTTC. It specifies CASTITQGLGYTF.

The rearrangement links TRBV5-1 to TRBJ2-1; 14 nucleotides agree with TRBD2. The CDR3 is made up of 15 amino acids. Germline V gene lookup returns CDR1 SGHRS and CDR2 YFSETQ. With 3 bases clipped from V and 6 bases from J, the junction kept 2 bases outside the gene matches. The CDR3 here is CASSSGTSGSNEQFF. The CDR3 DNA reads TGCGCCAGCAGCTCCGGGACTAGCGGGAGCAATGAGCAGTTCTTC.

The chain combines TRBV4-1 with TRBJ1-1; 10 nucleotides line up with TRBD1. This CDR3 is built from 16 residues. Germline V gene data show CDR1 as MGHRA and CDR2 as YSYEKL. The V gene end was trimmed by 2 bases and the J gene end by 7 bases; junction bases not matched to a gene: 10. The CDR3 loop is CASSQTGTGVRGEAFF. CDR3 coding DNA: TGCGCCAGCAGCCAAACCGGGACAGGGGTCCGGGGTGAAGCTTTCTTT.

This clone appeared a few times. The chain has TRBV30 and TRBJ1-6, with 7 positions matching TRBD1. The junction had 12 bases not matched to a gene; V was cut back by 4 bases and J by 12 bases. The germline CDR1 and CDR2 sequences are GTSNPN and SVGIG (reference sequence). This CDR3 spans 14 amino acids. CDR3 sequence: CAWTNRGMGKPLHF. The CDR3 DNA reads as TGTGCCTGGACTAACAGGGGCATGGGTAAACCCCTCCACTTT. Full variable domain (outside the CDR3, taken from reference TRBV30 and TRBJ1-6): SQTIHQWPATLVQPVGSPLSLECTVEGTSNPNLYWYRQAAGRGLQLLFYSVGIGQISSEVPQNLSASRPQDRQFILSSKKLLLSDSGFYLCAWTNRGMGKPLHFGNGTRLTVT.

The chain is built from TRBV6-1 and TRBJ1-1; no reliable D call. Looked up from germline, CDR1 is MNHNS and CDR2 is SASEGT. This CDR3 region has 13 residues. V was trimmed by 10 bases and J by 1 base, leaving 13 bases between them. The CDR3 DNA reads TGTGCCACCGTCCCCCCAGGGAACACTGAAGCTTTCTTT. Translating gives CATVPPGNTEAFF.

The CDR3 sequence: CASSLAGLAGLSSYNEQFF. CDR3 DNA: TGCGCCAGCAGCTTGGCCGGGCTAGCGGGTTTAAGCTCCTACAATGAGCAGTTCTTC. This chain connects TRBV5-1 to TRBJ2-1; 8 bases map to TRBD2. The J segment lost 0 bases and the V segment lost 0 bases, leaving 11 bases of the junction unmatched. This CDR3 is built from 19 residues. Germline CDR1 reads SGHRS; CDR2 reads YFSETQ.

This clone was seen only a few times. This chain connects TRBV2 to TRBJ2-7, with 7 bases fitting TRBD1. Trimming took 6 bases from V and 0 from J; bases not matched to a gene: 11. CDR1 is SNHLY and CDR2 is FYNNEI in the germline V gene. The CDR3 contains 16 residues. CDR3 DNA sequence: TGTGCCAGCAGCGACTCCGTTTGGGACAGCTCCTACGAGCAGTACTTC. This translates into CASSDSVWDSSYEQYF.

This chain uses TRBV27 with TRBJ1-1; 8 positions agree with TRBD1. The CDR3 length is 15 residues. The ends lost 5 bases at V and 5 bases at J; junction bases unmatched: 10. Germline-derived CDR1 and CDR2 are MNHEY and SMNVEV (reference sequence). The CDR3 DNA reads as TGTGCCAGCAGTGGGGAACAGGGGGTGGGAACTGAAGCTTTCTTT. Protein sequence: CASSGEQGVGTEAFF.

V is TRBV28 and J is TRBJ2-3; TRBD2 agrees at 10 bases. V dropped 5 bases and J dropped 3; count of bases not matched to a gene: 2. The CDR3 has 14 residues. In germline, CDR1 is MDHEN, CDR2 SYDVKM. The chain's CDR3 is CASSPAGGTDTQYF. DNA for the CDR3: TGTGCCAGCAGTCCAGCGGGAGGGACAGATACGCAGTATTTT.